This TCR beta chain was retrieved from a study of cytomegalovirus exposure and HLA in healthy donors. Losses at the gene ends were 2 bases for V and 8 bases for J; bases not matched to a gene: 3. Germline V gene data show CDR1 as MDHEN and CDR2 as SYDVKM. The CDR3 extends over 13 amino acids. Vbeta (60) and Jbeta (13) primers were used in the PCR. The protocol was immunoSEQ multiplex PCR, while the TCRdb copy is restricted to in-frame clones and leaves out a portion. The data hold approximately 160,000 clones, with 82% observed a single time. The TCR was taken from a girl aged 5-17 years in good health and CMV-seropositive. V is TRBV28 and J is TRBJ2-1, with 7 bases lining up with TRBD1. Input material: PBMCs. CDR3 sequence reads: CASSLGQDDEQFF. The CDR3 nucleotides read TGTGCCAGCAGTTTAGGACAGGATGATGAGCAGTTCTTC. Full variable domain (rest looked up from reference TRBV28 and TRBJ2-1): DVKVTQSSRYLVKRTGEKVFLECVQDMDHENMFWYRQDPGLGLRLIYFSYDVKMKEKGDIPEGYSVSREKKERFSLILESASTNQTSMYLCASSLGQDDEQFFGPGTRLTVL.